This is a list of T cell receptor beta chains from one sample in a study of blood T cell repertoires in COVID-19. Clones were sequenced by immunoSEQ multiplex PCR, and TCRdb holds only the in-frame ones, with some missing. This sample has around 200,000 clones, with around 85% found just once. Input material: peripheral blood. The receptor set was obtained from a woman in her forties or fifties with acute or convalescent COVID-19. Both conserved end residues are part of each CDR3. Fields, in order: J gene, V gene, D gene, clone size, CDR3 DNA, CDR3 protein. D genes are given only for firm matches. Only some rows state a clone size, as once, few, many or a class for expanded clones.

TRBJ2-5 TRBV6-2/TRBV6-3 TRBD1 . TGTGCCAGCAGTTACTCCCCGGGACAGGGCTTGGAGACCCAGTACTTC CASSYSPGQGLETQYF
TRBJ2-1 TRBV3-1/TRBV3-2 . . TGTGCCAGCAGCCACACCTATTATCAGTTCTTC CASSHTYYQFF
TRBJ1-2 TRBV28 . . TGTGCCAGCAGTTCGGGAAGACGAAGCTATGGCTACACCTTC CASSSGRRSYGYTF
TRBJ2-6 TRBV7-6 TRBD1 . TGTGCCAGCAGCTCCGGGACAGGCCCTCCCTCTCTCTCTGGGGCCAACGTCCTGACTTTC CASSSGTGPPSLSGANVLTF
TRBJ2-7 TRBV18 TRBD1 . TGTGCCAGCTCACCAGCTACCGGGACAGGGGTGTACGAGCAGTACTTC CASSPATGTGVYEQYF
TRBJ2-5 TRBV5-1 TRBD2 . TGCGCCAGCAGCTTCCTAGCGGGTGCGGGAGAGACCCAGTACTTC CASSFLAGAGETQYF
TRBJ2-7 TRBV5-4 TRBD2 . TGTGCCAGCACCTCTGCTAGCGGCAGCTCCTACGAGCAGTACTTC CASTSASGSSYEQYF
TRBJ1-5 TRBV19 . . TGTGCCAGTAGTATAGATTATTCTTCGGGAAATCAGCCCCAGCATTTT CASSIDYSSGNQPQHF
TRBJ2-7 TRBV2 TRBD2 . TGTGCCAGCAACCCGACTAGCCCGAGCTCCTACGAGCAGTACTTC CASNPTSPSSYEQYF
TRBJ2-6 TRBV2 . . TGTGCCAGCGCGGACAGCGTATCTGGGGCCAACGTCCTGACTTTC CASADSVSGANVLTF
TRBJ2-2 TRBV7-8 . . TGTGCCAGCAGCTTAGGCGGGGAGGTCACCGGGGAGCTGTTTTTT CASSLGGEVTGELFF
TRBJ2-1 TRBV2 . . TGTGCCAGCAGCCTTCAGGGTAGGGATGAGCAGTTCTTC CASSLQGRDEQFF
TRBJ2-7 TRBV27 TRBD2 few TGTGCCAGCAGTTTATCTGGCGGGAGCTCCTACGAGCAGTACTTC CASSLSGGSSYEQYF